What follows is one TCR beta chain and its context. Its cognate antigen is unknown. These data originate in a study of cytomegalovirus exposure and HLA in healthy donors. Study-level points and caveats: Rare sequences made up most TCRs, while some public TCRs were found in many donors.

Trimming cost V 4 bases and J 2 bases, with 15 bases left between them. Looked up from germline, CDR1 is SGDLS and CDR2 is YYNGEE. The CDR3 is made up of 16 amino acids. PCR employed 60 Vbeta and 13 Jbeta primers. The data were produced by immunoSEQ multiplex PCR, yet TCRdb's version contains in-frame clones alone and is incomplete. Of approximately 110,000 clones listed, around 73% are singletons. The chain carries TRBV9 and TRBJ2-2, with TRBD2 as a possible D gene (6 bases). The sequencing input was PBMCs. The TCR comes from a man aged 60-69 years in good health and CMV-seropositive. In DNA form, the CDR3 reads TGTGCCAGCAGCCCGTTCGGGGCGGGAAACACCGGGGAGCTGTTTTTT. This codes for CASSPFGAGNTGELFF.